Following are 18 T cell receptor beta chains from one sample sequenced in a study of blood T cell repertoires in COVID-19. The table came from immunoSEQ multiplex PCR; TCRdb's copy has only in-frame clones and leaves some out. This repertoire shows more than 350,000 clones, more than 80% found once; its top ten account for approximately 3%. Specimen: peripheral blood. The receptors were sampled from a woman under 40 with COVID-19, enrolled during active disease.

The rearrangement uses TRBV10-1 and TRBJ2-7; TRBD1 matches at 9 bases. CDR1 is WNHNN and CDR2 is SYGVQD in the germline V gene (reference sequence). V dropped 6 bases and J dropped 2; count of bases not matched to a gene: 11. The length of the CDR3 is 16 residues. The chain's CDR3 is CASRQIPGQGAYEQYV. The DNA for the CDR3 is TGCGCCAGCAGACAAATACCGGGACAGGGAGCCTACGAGCAGTACGTC.

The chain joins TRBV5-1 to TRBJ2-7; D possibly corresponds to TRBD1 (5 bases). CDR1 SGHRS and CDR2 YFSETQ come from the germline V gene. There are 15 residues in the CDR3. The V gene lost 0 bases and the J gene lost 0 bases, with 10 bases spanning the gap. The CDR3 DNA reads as TGCGCCAGCAGCTTGGAAACAGGCCTCTCCTACGAGCAGTACTTC. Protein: CASSLETGLSYEQYF.

In DNA form, the CDR3 reads TGTGCCAGCAGTTCGGACAGGGGGCTTAGGCAGCCCCAGCATTTT. It is translated as CASSSDRGLRQPQHF. The chain uses TRBV6-5 and TRBJ1-5; 11 bases match TRBD1. CDR1 is MNHEY, CDR2 SVGAGI, per germline. This CDR3 has 15 residues. Germline trimming cut 4 bases from V and 7 bases from J; bases unmatched to any gene: 6.

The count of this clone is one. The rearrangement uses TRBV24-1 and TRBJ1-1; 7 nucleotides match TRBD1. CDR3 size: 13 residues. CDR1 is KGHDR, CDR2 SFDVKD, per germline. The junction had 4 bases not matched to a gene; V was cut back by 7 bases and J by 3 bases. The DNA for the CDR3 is TGTGCCACCAGGAAAGGACAGGACACTGAAGCTTTCTTT. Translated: CATRKGQDTEAFF.

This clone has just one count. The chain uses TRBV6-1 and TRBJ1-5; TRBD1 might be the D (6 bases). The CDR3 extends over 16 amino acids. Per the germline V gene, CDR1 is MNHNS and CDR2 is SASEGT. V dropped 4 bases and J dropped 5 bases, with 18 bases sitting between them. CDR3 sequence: CASSGGWTVGYQPQHF. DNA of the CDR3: TGTGCCAGCAGTGGAGGGTGGACAGTCGGGTATCAGCCCCAGCATTTT.

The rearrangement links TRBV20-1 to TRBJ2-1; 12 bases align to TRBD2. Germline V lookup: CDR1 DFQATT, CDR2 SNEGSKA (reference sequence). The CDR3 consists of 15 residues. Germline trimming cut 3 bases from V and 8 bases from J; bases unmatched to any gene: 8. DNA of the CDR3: TGCAGTGCTAGTTCTCCTAGCGGGAGGGATGATGAGCAGTTCTTC. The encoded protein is CSASSPSGRDDEQFF.

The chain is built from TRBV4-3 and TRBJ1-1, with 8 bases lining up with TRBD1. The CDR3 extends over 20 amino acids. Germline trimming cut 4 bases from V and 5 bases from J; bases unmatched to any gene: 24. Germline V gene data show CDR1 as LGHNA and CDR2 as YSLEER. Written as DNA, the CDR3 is TGCGCCAGCAGCCCCTCGTTACTGCCGGAGACCAGGGGGCGAGGGACTGAAGCTTTCTTT. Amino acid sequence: CASSPSLLPETRGRGTEAFF.

The DNA of the CDR3 is TGCGCCAGCAGCCAAGGGCAGGGGGACGGCTACACCTTC. Its translation is CASSQGQGDGYTF. This chain links TRBV4-1 with TRBJ1-2; 7 bases line up with TRBD1. After removal of 1 base from V and 8 bases from J, the junction contained 4 bases not matched to a gene. The CDR3 spans 13 residues. CDR1 and CDR2 (germline): MGHRA, YSYEKL.

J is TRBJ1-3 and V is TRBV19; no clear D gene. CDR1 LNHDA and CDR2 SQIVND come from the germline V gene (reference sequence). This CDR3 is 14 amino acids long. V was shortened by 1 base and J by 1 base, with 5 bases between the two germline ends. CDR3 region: CASSIGLSGNTIYF. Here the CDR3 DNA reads TGTGCCAGTAGTATAGGACTTTCTGGAAACACCATATATTTT.

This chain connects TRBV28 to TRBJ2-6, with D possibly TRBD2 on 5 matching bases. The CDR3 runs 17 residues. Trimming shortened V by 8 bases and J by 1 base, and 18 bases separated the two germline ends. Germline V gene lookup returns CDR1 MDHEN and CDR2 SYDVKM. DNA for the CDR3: TGTGCCAGCCGCGCCGGAGGCTGGCGATCTGGGGCCAACGTCCTGACTTTC. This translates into CASRAGGWRSGANVLTF.

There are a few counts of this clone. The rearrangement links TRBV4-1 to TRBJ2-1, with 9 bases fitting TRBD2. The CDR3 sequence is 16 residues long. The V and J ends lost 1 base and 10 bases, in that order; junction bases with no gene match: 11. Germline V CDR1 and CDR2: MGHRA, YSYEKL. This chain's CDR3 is CASSQGSSGALLEQFF. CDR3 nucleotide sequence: TGCGCCAGCAGCCAAGGGTCTAGCGGGGCCCTACTCGAGCAGTTCTTC.

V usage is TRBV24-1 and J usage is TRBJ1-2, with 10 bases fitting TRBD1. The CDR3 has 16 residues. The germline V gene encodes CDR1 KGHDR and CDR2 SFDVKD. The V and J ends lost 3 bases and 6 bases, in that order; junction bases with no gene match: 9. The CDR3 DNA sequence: TGTGCCACCAGTGATGCGACTTGGGACAGGGGAGATGGCTACACCTTC. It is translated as CATSDATWDRGDGYTF.

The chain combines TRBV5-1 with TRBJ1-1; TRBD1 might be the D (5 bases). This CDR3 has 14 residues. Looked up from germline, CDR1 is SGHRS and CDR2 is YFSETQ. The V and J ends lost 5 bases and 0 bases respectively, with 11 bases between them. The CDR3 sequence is CASSPGRVNTEAFF. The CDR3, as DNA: TGCGCCAGCAGTCCGGGCAGGGTGAACACTGAAGCTTTCTTT.

The DNA for the CDR3 is TGTGCCAGCAGCCTACCGGGGACAGGGGGTGTGTTTTTT. This encodes CASSLPGTGGVFF. The rearrangement joins TRBV12-3 or TRBV12-4 to TRBJ1-4; TRBD1 aligns across 11 bases. J was trimmed by 15 bases and V by 6 bases; bases with no gene match: 9. The CDR3 spans 13 residues.

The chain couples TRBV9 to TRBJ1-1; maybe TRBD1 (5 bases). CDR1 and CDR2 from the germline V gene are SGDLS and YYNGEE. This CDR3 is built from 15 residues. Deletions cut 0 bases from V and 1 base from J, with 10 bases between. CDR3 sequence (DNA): TGTGCCAGCAGCGTAGCTCACCAGGGGAACACTGAAGCTTTCTTT. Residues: CASSVAHQGNTEAFF.

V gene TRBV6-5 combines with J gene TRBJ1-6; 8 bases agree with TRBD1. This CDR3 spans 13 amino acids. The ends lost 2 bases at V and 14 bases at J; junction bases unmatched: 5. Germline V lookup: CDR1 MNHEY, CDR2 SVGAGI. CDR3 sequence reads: CASSYPGQAALHF. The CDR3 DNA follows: TGTGCCAGCAGTTACCCGGGACAGGCGGCCCTCCACTTT.

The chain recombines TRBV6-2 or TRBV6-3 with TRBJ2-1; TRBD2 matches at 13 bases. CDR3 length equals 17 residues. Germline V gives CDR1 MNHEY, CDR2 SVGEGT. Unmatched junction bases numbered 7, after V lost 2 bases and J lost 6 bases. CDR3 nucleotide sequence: TGTGCCAGCAGTTACCTCTTGGGGACTAGCGGGACCAATGAGCAGTTCTTC. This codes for CASSYLLGTSGTNEQFF.

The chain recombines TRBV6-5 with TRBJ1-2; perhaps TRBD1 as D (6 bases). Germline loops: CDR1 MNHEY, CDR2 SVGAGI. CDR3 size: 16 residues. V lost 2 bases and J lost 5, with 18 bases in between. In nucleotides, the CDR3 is TGTGCCAGCAGTTACGTCTCCCGGGGGGCGTCGTATGGCTACACCTTC. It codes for CASSYVSRGASYGYTF.